What follows are 26 T cell receptor beta chains derived from one specimen sequenced in a study of blood T cell repertoires in COVID-19. Assay: immunoSEQ multiplex PCR; the TCRdb copy retains only in-frame clones and omits some. Of roughly 150,000 clones detected, about four fifths appear once; the ten largest clones hold roughly 19%. Sample: peripheral blood. The receptors come from a woman in her sixties or seventies who had recovered from COVID-19.

The rearrangement joins TRBV27 to TRBJ2-5; 8 nucleotides line up with TRBD1. Unmatched junction bases numbered 7, after V lost 5 bases and J lost 5 bases. CDR1 and CDR2 (germline): MNHEY, SMNVEV (reference sequence). The CDR3 contains 14 residues. CDR3 residues: CASSPTGAGETQYF. The CDR3 DNA reads as TGTGCCAGCAGTCCGACAGGGGCTGGGGAGACCCAGTACTTC.

The J gene is TRBJ1-1, the V gene TRBV7-8, with 11 bases fitting TRBD1. V trimming: 7 bases; J trimming: 11 bases; junction bases outside the gene matches: 12. The CDR3 has 14 amino acids. Germline CDR1 and CDR2: SGHVS and FQNEAQ. CDR3 sequence (DNA): TGTGCCAGCACCGCCGGGACAGGGGGGTCCGGGGCTTTCTTT. Amino acids: CASTAGTGGSGAFF.

This chain connects TRBV4-3 to TRBJ2-3; D gene uncertain. Germline loops: CDR1 LGHNA, CDR2 YSLEER. With 0 bases removed from V and 0 bases from J, the gap between germline ends came to 4 bases. The CDR3 spans 14 residues. CDR3 in amino acids: CASSQERSTDTQYF. CDR3 bases: TGCGCCAGCAGCCAAGAGAGGAGCACAGATACGCAGTATTTT.

This clone was recorded only once. V and J are TRBV11-2 and TRBJ2-1, with TRBD2 matching 13 bases. Germline V gene lookup returns CDR1 SGHAT and CDR2 FQNNGV. The ends lost 4 bases at V and 16 bases at J; junction bases unmatched: 13. This CDR3 has 15 amino acids. The chain's CDR3 is CASSSHGTSGAAPFF. The CDR3 nucleotides read TGTGCCAGCAGCTCACACGGGACTAGCGGGGCCGCCCCATTCTTC. Filled out from reference TRBV11-2 and TRBJ2-1, the complete variable domain reads EAGVAQSPRYKIIEKRQSVAFWCNPISGHATLYWYQQILGQGPKLLIQFQNNGVVDDSQLPKDRFSAERLKGVDSTLKIQPAKLEDSAVYLCASSSHGTSGAAPFFGPGTRLTVL.

The chain has TRBV25-1 and TRBJ1-5; TRBD1 might be the D (6 bases). The CDR3 covers 16 residues. CDR1 is MGHDK, CDR2 SYGVNS, per germline. Trimming shortened V by 4 bases and J by 1 base, and 14 bases separated the two germline ends. In DNA form, the CDR3 reads TGTGCCAGCAGTGCGAATGGGGGACACAGCAATCAGCCCCAGCATTTT. Translation: CASSANGGHSNQPQHF.

The chain is built from TRBV6-1 and TRBJ1-5; tentatively, D is TRBD1 (5 bases). With 0 bases removed from V and 4 bases from J, the gap between germline ends came to 16 bases. The CDR3 consists of 17 residues. Germline V gene sequence: CDR1 MNHNS, CDR2 SASEGT. CDR3 loop: CASSEARGPGGNQPQHF. DNA of the CDR3: TGTGCCAGCAGTGAAGCGCGGGGACCTGGGGGGAATCAGCCCCAGCATTTT.

The chain carries TRBV6-5 and TRBJ1-2; D might be TRBD1 (5 bases). V was cut by 6 bases and J by 2 bases, with 16 bases left in between. The CDR3 contains 15 residues. Germline CDR1 is MNHEY and CDR2 is SVGAGI. DNA of the CDR3: TGTGCCAGCAGGCCACACGGGGGGACCAACTATGGCTACACCTTC. It codes for CASRPHGGTNYGYTF.

The chain is built from TRBV2 and TRBJ1-4; D ambiguous. Germline lookup yields CDR1 SNHLY and CDR2 FYNNEI. The V end was cut by 9 bases, the J end by 3 bases, with 11 bases between. The CDR3 has 13 amino acids. CDR3 sequence: CARGELANEKLFF. CDR3 coding DNA: TGTGCCAGAGGAGAGCTGGCTAATGAAAAACTGTTTTTT.

The chain links TRBV19 to TRBJ1-5, with TRBD1 as a possible D gene (5 bases). The V end lost 7 bases, the J end lost 7 bases, and 14 bases lay between the germline ends. The CDR3 runs to 13 residues. Germline CDR1 LNHDA, CDR2 SQIVND (reference sequence). CDR3 bases: TGTGCCAGTAACATGGGGGGGAACCAGCCCCAGCATTTT. This gives the protein CASNMGGNQPQHF.

The chain carries TRBV18 and TRBJ2-7; TRBD2 aligns across 11 bases. CDR3 size: 14 residues. Per germline, CDR1 KGHSH and CDR2 LQKENI. V gave up 0 bases and J gave up 6 bases; unmatched junction bases: 1. The chain's CDR3 is CASSPPGLAAEQYF. The DNA for the CDR3 is TGTGCCAGCTCACCACCGGGACTAGCGGCCGAGCAGTACTTC. The full variable domain, completed using reference TRBV18 and TRBJ2-7, is NAGVMQNPRHLVRRRGQEARLRCSPMKGHSHVYWYRQLPEEGLKFMVYLQKENIIDESGMPKERFSAEFPKEGPSILRIQQVVRGDSAAYFCASSPPGLAAEQYFGPGTRLTVT.

The genes are TRBV18 and TRBJ2-6, with D uncertain. V lost 4 bases, J lost 0 bases, and 10 bases lay in between. The CDR3 covers 16 residues. Germline CDR1 and CDR2: KGHSH and LQKENI. As DNA, the CDR3 is TGTGCCAGCTCACGGCTCCTAGACTCTGGGGCCAACGTCCTGACTTTC. Its translation: CASSRLLDSGANVLTF.

This sequence joins TRBV5-1 and TRBJ2-7; 9 bases agree with TRBD2. CDR3 length: 15 residues. The trim removed 0 bases at V and 6 bases at J, leaving 7 bases unmatched. Germline V gives CDR1 SGHRS, CDR2 YFSETQ. The CDR3 nucleotides are TGCGCCAGCAGCTTGGTAGGTAGCGGGGGAGCCGAGCAGTACTTC. Translating it yields CASSLVGSGGAEQYF.

V is TRBV6-1 and J is TRBJ1-3; D gene uncertain. Germline CDR1 and CDR2: MNHNS and SASEGT. V lost 2 bases, J lost 0 bases, and 8 bases lay in between. The CDR3 has 15 amino acids. The CDR3 sequence: CASSERVSSGNTIYF. For the CDR3, the DNA is TGTGCCAGCAGTGAACGGGTGAGCTCTGGAAACACCATATATTTT.

This clone has a handful of counts. The gene calls are TRBV30 and TRBJ1-2, with D perhaps TRBD1 (5 bases). Germline V gives CDR1 GTSNPN, CDR2 SVGIG (reference sequence). The CDR3 is made up of 12 amino acids. The V end was cut by 6 bases, the J end by 4 bases, with 12 bases between. The CDR3 sequence is CACIRGSYGYTF. The CDR3, as DNA: TGTGCCTGCATTAGGGGAAGCTATGGCTACACCTTC.

The gene calls are TRBV7-8 and TRBJ2-3; 8 positions agree with TRBD2. The trim removed 5 bases at V and 2 bases at J, leaving 6 bases unmatched. Per the germline V gene, CDR1 is SGHVS and CDR2 is FQNEAQ. There are 15 residues in the CDR3. CDR3: CASSRGLAYTDTQYF. DNA for the CDR3: TGTGCCAGCAGCCGAGGACTAGCCTACACAGATACGCAGTATTTT.

The sample holds a few counts of this clone. The rearrangement uses TRBV7-3 and TRBJ2-1; 12 positions match TRBD2. CDR1 and CDR2 (germline): SGHTA, FQGTGA. The CDR3 spans 15 residues. V was clipped by 4 bases and J by 9 bases; unmatched bases: 7. This CDR3 reads CASSSSSGRVGEQFF. As DNA, the CDR3 is TGTGCCAGCAGCTCTTCTAGCGGGAGGGTGGGTGAGCAGTTCTTC.

The gene calls are TRBV4-2 and TRBJ2-1; D possibly corresponds to TRBD2 (5 bases). The CDR3 totals 14 residues. Germline loops: CDR1 LGHNA, CDR2 YNFKEQ. The V end was cut by 4 bases, the J end by 3 bases, with 10 bases between. CDR3 bases: TGTGCCAGCAGCCCGACGGGGATCTACAATGAGCAGTTCTTC. As protein: CASSPTGIYNEQFF.

The CDR3 is CATRYRATGELFF. In DNA, the CDR3 is TGTGCCACTCGATACAGGGCCACCGGGGAGCTGTTTTTT. This rearrangement joins TRBV28 to TRBJ2-2; tentatively, D is TRBD1 (6 bases). Germline V gene lookup returns CDR1 MDHEN and CDR2 SYDVKM. V was pared by 10 bases and J by 4 bases, with 13 bases between. This CDR3 has 13 amino acids.

The gene calls are TRBV7-2 and TRBJ1-5, with unresolved D. Germline V gives CDR1 SGHTA, CDR2 FQGNSA. CDR3 length: 15 residues. Trimming left V 5 bases short and J 0 bases short, with 11 bases between. CDR3 DNA: TGTGCCAGCAGCCCCGAGCGTTATAGCAATCAGCCCCAGCATTTT. Translated: CASSPERYSNQPQHF.

The V call is TRBV29-1, the J call TRBJ2-3; possible D gene TRBD1, 6 bases. The germline gives CDR1 SQVTM, CDR2 ANQGSEA. The CDR3 consists of 15 residues. Trimming left V 0 bases short and J 5 bases short, with 15 bases between. CDR3 DNA sequence: TGCAGCGTTGAAGATTTGGCAGGGGCTGGAGATACGCAGTATTTT. This translates into CSVEDLAGAGDTQYF.

This clone was found a few times. V and J are TRBV24-1 and TRBJ2-3; TRBD2 agrees at 10 bases. V trimming: 1 base; J trimming: 1 base; junction bases outside the gene matches: 4. From germline, CDR1 is KGHDR and CDR2 SFDVKD. This CDR3 has 17 amino acids. The CDR3 loop is CATSDFWLAGGTDTQYF. CDR3 DNA sequence: TGTGCCACCAGTGATTTCTGGCTAGCGGGAGGCACAGATACGCAGTATTTT.

The chain's CDR3 is CASSHRGLAGEQYF. The DNA of the CDR3 is TGTGCCAGCAGTCACCGGGGACTAGCGGGCGAGCAGTACTTC. J is TRBJ2-7 and V is TRBV6-2 or TRBV6-3; TRBD2 matches at 12 bases. Germline V gene data show CDR1 as MNHEY and CDR2 as SVGEGT. The CDR3 is 14 amino acids. V was clipped by 5 bases and J by 6 bases; unmatched bases: 5.

CDR3 residues: CASSLVGAFNEKLFF. The CDR3 coding sequence is TGTGCCAGCAGCTTGGTTGGAGCCTTTAATGAAAAACTGTTTTTT. V usage is TRBV5-8 and J usage is TRBJ1-4; D ambiguous. This CDR3 region has 15 residues. The V and J ends lost 0 bases and 4 bases respectively, with 10 bases between them. Germline V lookup: CDR1 SGHTS, CDR2 YDEGEE.

This rearrangement joins TRBV18 to TRBJ2-7; TRBD2 matches at 11 bases. With V trimmed by 2 bases and J by 5 bases, 2 bases remained unmatched. Germline V gives CDR1 KGHSH, CDR2 LQKENI. The CDR3 has 14 residues. The CDR3 here is CASSPGTSGHEQYF. In DNA, the CDR3 is TGTGCCAGCTCACCAGGGACTAGCGGCCACGAGCAGTACTTC. Supplemented by reference TRBV18 and TRBJ2-7, the full variable domain reads NAGVMQNPRHLVRRRGQEARLRCSPMKGHSHVYWYRQLPEEGLKFMVYLQKENIIDESGMPKERFSAEFPKEGPSILRIQQVVRGDSAAYFCASSPGTSGHEQYFGPGTRLTVT.

The rearrangement uses TRBV29-1 and TRBJ1-1; D gene ambiguous. This CDR3 has 15 residues. Deletions cut 7 bases from V and 1 base from J, with 19 bases between. Germline V gives CDR1 SQVTM, CDR2 ANQGSEA. The CDR3 loop is CSASGLTGKNTEAFF. The CDR3 DNA reads as TGCAGCGCGAGTGGATTGACGGGAAAGAACACTGAAGCTTTCTTT.

The chain uses TRBV30 and TRBJ2-7, with no clear D. V lost 3 bases to trimming and J lost 2 bases, with 11 bases between them. Germline CDR1 GTSNPN, CDR2 SVGIG (reference sequence). The CDR3 consists of 13 residues. The CDR3 reads CAWSYLPTYEQYF. In DNA, the CDR3 is TGTGCCTGGAGCTATCTACCCACCTACGAGCAGTACTTC.